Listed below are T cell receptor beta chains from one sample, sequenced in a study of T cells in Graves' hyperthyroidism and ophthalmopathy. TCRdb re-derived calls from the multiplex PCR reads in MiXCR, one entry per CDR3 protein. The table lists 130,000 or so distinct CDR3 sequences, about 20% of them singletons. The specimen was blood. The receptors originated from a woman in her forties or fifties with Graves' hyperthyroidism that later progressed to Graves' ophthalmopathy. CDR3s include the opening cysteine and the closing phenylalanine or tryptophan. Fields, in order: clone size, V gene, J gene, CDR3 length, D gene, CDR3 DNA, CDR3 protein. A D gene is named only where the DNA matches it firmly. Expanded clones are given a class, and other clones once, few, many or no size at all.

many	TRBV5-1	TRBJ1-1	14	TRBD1	TGCGCCAGCAGCGTGGACAGGGGGAACACTGAAGCTTTCTTT	CASSVDRGNTEAFF
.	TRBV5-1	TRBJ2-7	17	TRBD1	TGCGCCAGCAGCTTGATGACCCGCGGGACAGGGGGCATCGAGCAGTACTTC	CASSLMTRGTGGIEQYF
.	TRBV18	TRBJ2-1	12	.	TGTGCCAGCTCACTTACTATAACTGAGCAGTTCTTC	CASSLTITEQFF
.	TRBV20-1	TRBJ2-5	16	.	TGCAGTGCTAGAGATCATAGGATCCACCCTGGGGAGACCCAGTACTTC	CSARDHRIHPGETQYF
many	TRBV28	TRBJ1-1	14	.	TGTGCCAGCACCATTTACGGGACCCCCACTGAAGCTTTCTTT	CASTIYGTPTEAFF
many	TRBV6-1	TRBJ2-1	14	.	TGTGCCAGCAGTTCCAGGCCGAGTACAACTGAGCAGTTCTTC	CASSSRPSTTEQFF
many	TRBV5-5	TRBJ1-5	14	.	TGTGCCAGCAGCTTCGGGGGGCCTGGACAGCCCCAGCATTTT	CASSFGGPGQPQHF
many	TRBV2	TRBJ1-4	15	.	TGTGCCAGCAGCCTCGGGGGAGGCACTAATGAAAAACTGTTTTTT	CASSLGGGTNEKLFF
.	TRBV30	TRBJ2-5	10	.	TGTGCCTGGGAGTCCGAGACCCAGTACTTC	CAWESETQYF
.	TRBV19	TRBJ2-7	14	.	TGTGCCAGTAGTCCTAGCGTTGGCTCCTACGAGCAGTACTTC	CASSPSVGSYEQYF
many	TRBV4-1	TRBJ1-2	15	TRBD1	TGCGCCAGCAGCCCTCGGAGGGACAGGGTCTATGGCTACACCTTC	CASSPRRDRVYGYTF
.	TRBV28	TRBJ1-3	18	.	TGTGCCAGCAGTTTTCTTACAGGCGCCCCGGGATCTGGAAACACCATATATTTT	CASSFLTGAPGSGNTIYF
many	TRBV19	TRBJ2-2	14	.	TGTGCCAGTAGTATAAAGGCGCAAACCGGGGAGCTGTTTTTT	CASSIKAQTGELFF
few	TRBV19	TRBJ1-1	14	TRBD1	TGTGCCAGTAGTTCGCAGGGGGTGAACACTGAAGCTTTCTTT	CASSSQGVNTEAFF
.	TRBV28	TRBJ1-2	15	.	TGTGCCAGCAGTCCCATACTAGCCCGGGGCTATGGCTACACCTTC	CASSPILARGYGYTF
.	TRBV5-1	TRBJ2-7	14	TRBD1	TGCGCCAGCAGAGGTTTGGACAGGGGGTACGAGCAGTACTTC	CASRGLDRGYEQYF
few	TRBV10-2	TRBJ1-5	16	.	TGCGCCAGCAGTGAGGGAGGGGGAGGGAGCAATCAGCCCCAGCATTTT	CASSEGGGGSNQPQHF
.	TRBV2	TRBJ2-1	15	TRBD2	TGTGCCAGCAGTGTAGGTCGGGGGGACGCCAATGAGCAGTTCTTC	CASSVGRGDANEQFF
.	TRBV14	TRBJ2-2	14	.	TGTGCCAGCAGCCAAGAACACCTCACCGGGGAGCTGTTTTTT	CASSQEHLTGELFF
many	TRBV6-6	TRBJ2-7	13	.	TGTGCCAGCAGTTACTGGCAGGGTACCGAGCAGTACTTC	CASSYWQGTEQYF
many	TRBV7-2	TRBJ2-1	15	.	TGTGCCAGCAGCTTGGATGGTGGTGCCTACAATGAGCAGTTCTTC	CASSLDGGAYNEQFF
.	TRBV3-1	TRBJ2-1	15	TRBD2	TGTGCCAGCAGCCAGAGGGGACTAGTCGGCAATGAGCAGTTCTTC	CASSQRGLVGNEQFF
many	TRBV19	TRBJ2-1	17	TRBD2	TGTGCCAGTAGTACCCTACTAGCGGGGAGCTCCTACAATGAGCAGTTCTTC	CASSTLLAGSSYNEQFF
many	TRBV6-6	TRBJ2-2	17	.	TGTGCCAGCAGTTACGGGTCGTTAGGGTCAAGTTTCGGGGAGCTGTTTTTT	CASSYGSLGSSFGELFF
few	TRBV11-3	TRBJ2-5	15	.	TGTGCCAGCAGCTTAGGAGACAGGGCGGGGGAGACCCAGTACTTC	CASSLGDRAGETQYF
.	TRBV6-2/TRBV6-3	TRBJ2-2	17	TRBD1	TGTGCCAGCAGTTATGGCAAGACAGGGACGGTTGCCGGGGAGCTGTTTTTT	CASSYGKTGTVAGELFF
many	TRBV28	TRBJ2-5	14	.	TGTGCCAGCAGTTTGGTCGCCTTAAAAGAGACCCAGTACTTC	CASSLVALKETQYF
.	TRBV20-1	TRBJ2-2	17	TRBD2	TGCAGTGCTAGAGCTCTGGTAGCGGGGACGAACACCGGGGAGCTGTTTTTT	CSARALVAGTNTGELFF
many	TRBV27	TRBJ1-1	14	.	TGTGCCAGCAGTCCCCGGACCGTATTTGAGGTAGCTTTCTTT	CASSPRTVFEVAFF
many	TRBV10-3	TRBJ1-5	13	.	TGTGCCATCACGGGTGAATCTTGGCAGCCCCAGCATTTT	CAITGESWQPQHF
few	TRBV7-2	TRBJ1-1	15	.	TGTGCCAGCAGCTTAGTCGGGACGGCGAACACTGAAGCTTTCTTT	CASSLVGTANTEAFF
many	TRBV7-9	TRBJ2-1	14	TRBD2	TGTGCCAGCAGCTTACTGGGGGGGGGCAATGAGCAGTTCTTC	CASSLLGGGNEQFF
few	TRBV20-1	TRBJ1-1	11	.	TGCAGTGCTCCCCGAGCGGGGGTGGCTTTCTTT	CSAPRAGVAFF
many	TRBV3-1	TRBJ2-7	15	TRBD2	TGTGCCAGCAGCCAGCGAGCGGGAAGGTTGGGCGAGCAGTACTTC	CASSQRAGRLGEQYF
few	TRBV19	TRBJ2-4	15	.	TGTGCCACCCAAGAGGGGATTGGAGCCAAAAACATTCAGTACTTC	CATQEGIGAKNIQYF
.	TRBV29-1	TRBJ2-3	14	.	TGCAGCGTTTGGCTAGCGGAAAGGGGGGATACGCAGTATTTT	CSVWLAERGDTQYF
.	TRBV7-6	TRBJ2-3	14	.	TGTGCCAGCAGCTTACCGGGAGTGGGAGATACGCAGTATTTT	CASSLPGVGDTQYF
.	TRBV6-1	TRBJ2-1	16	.	TGTGCCAGCAAGGATTCGGACGGGAGCTCCTACAATGAGCAGTTCTTC	CASKDSDGSSYNEQFF
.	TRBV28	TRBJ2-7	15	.	TGTGCCAGCATCCGACGCGGGCTAGCGTCCTACGAGCAGTACTTC	CASIRRGLASYEQYF
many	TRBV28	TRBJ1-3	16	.	TGTGCCAGCAGTTTTCTCACCACAGGCTCTGGAAACACCATATATTTT	CASSFLTTGSGNTIYF
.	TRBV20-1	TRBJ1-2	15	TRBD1	TGCAGTGCTAGAGACTCGGGACAGGGGGCGGGGGGCTACACCTTC	CSARDSGQGAGGYTF
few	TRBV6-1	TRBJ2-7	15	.	TGTGCCAGCAGTGAAGTTCAGGGGGGCCCCTACGAGCAGTACTTC	CASSEVQGGPYEQYF